This TCR beta chain was documented in a study of CD4 and CD8 cells across lung adenocarcinoma regions. TCRdb reanalysed the PCR reads using MiXCR and keeps one entry per CDR3 protein. The sample lists around 10,000 distinct CDR3 sequences, under 55% seen once, with 30% to 40% in the top ten. Germline CDR1 and CDR2: MNHNS and SASEGT. This CDR3 spans 15 amino acids. By share of the sample, this clonotype is medium-sized. The patients had localized lung adenocarcinoma, a non-small cell subtype. The sample taken for sequencing was CD8+ T cells from the margin of a lung tumor. The chain employs TRBV6-1 and TRBJ1-2, with D tentatively TRBD1 (5 bases). The origin of this receptor is a male donor with lung adenocarcinoma. The CD4 and CD8 labels of this study may be unreliable. The CDR3 protein is CASTPMGQPNYGYTF. CDR3 DNA sequence: TGTGCGTCTACCCCGATGGGGCAACCTAACTATGGCTACACCTTC.